This T cell receptor beta chain was identified during a study of blood T cells in healthy people across ages. General study findings and limits: In these data, TCR beta diversity tracked strongly with naive T cell percentage. Relative to aged donors, long-lived donors carried more naive CD4+ cells and displayed higher diversity.

Per-sample yields of isolated PBMCs were at least 7 million. V gave up 6 bases and J gave up 8 bases, with 16 bases separating them. This CDR3 region has 12 residues. CDR1 is DFQATT and CDR2 is SNEGSKA in the germline V gene (reference sequence). Details on this clonotype: Antigen unknown.

A sample-barcoded 5' primer and a J-beta primer mix were used in a second PCR of roughly 6 to 11 cycles. A single record per CDR3 protein comes from TCRdb applying MiXCR to the 5' RACE reads. The table has fewer than 900,000 distinct CDR3 sequences, about 36% seen once. The source of this sequence is a man between 18 and 29 years old in good health. Sequenced: blood. This chain connects TRBV20-1 to TRBJ1-2; D might be TRBD1 (5 bases). CDR3 sequence reads: CSAGEGIKGYTF. The DNA for the CDR3 is TGCAGTGCAGGCGAGGGGATTAAGGGCTACACCTTC.